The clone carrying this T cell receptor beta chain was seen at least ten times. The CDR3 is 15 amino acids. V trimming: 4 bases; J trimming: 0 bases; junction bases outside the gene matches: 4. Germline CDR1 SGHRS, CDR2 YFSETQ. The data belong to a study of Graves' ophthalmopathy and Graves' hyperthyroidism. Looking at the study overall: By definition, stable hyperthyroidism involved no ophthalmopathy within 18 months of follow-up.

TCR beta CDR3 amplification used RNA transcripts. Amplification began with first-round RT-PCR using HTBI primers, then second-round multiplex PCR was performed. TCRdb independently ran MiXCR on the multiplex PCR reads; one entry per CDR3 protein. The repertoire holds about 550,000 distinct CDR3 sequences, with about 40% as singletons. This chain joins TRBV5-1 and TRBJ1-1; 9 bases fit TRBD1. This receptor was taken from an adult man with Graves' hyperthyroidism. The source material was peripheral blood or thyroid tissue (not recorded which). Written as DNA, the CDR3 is TGCGCCAGCAGCGGGACAGGGATCTTGAACACTGAAGCTTTCTTT. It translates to CASSGTGILNTEAFF.